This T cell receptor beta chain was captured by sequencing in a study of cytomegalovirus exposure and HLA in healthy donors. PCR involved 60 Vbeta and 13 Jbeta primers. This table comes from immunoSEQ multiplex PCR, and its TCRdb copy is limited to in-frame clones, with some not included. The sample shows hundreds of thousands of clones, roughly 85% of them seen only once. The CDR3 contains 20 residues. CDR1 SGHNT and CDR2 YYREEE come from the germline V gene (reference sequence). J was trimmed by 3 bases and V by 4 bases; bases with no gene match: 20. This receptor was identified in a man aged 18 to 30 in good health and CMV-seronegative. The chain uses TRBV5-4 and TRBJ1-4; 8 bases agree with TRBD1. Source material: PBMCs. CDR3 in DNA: TGTGCCAGCAGCCCCGAGACAGGGGAGGACTGGAATCTTCCTAATGAAAAACTGTTTTTT. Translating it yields CASSPETGEDWNLPNEKLFF.